This T cell receptor beta chain was obtained from a study of beta chain features in type 1 diabetes. Isolated RNA was reverse transcribed in full, so expressed TCRB transcripts were sequenced. Clones were sequenced by immunoSEQ multiplex PCR, and TCRdb holds only the in-frame ones, with some missing. The profile shows just over 600,000 clones, roughly 16% of them singletons. Study outcomes and limitations: Junctions at VDJ sites from type 1 diabetes patients had fewer insertions and more deletions.

Based on CD45RO/CCR7/CD25/CD127/CD95/CD27, CD4+ regulatory, stem cell-like memory, naive and central memory cells were sorted. Populations obtained by sorting all exceeded 95% purity. This clone was seen only a few times. The antigen remains unidentified. The length of the CDR3 is 15 residues. The V end lost 8 bases, the J end lost 5 bases, and 19 bases lay between the germline ends. Germline V lookup: CDR1 SEHNR, CDR2 FQNEAQ (reference sequence). The sample consisted of naive CD4+ T cells from blood. The rearrangement uses TRBV7-9 and TRBJ1-5; D is unclear. This clonotype was sampled from a man aged 18 to 30 in good health. The CDR3 coding sequence is TGTGCCAGCGGAAACGGACCCCGGCGGTATCAGCCCCAGCATTTT. It translates to CASGNGPRRYQPQHF.